This T cell receptor beta chain was identified during a study of circulating and synovial CD4+ cells in juvenile arthritis. Data came from immunoSEQ multiplex PCR; TCRdb stores just in-frame clones and leaves some out. The repertoire holds approximately 15,000 clones, with 91% as singletons. This clone was seen a handful of times. Its antigen remains unidentified. Trimming cost V 2 bases and J 4 bases; bases outside gene matches: 11. The CDR3 is 17 residues long. The germline V gene has CDR1 SGHTA and CDR2 FQGTGA. Study-wide points: These blood cells shared more CDR3 sequences with synovium than bulk blood. These repertoires were less diverse than bulk blood CD4 repertoires. T cell genome counts differed by at least an order of magnitude between CPL and CD4 samples.

Samples derive from patients with active juvenile idiopathic arthritis. The sample was CD4+ T cells from blood. This TCR was sampled from a human donor with juvenile idiopathic arthritis. The chain has TRBV7-3 and TRBJ2-1; 7 positions agree with TRBD2. The CDR3 DNA reads TGTGCCAGCAGCTTATCGCCGGGAGGCCCGAATTACAATGAGCAGTTCTTC. This translates into CASSLSPGGPNYNEQFF.